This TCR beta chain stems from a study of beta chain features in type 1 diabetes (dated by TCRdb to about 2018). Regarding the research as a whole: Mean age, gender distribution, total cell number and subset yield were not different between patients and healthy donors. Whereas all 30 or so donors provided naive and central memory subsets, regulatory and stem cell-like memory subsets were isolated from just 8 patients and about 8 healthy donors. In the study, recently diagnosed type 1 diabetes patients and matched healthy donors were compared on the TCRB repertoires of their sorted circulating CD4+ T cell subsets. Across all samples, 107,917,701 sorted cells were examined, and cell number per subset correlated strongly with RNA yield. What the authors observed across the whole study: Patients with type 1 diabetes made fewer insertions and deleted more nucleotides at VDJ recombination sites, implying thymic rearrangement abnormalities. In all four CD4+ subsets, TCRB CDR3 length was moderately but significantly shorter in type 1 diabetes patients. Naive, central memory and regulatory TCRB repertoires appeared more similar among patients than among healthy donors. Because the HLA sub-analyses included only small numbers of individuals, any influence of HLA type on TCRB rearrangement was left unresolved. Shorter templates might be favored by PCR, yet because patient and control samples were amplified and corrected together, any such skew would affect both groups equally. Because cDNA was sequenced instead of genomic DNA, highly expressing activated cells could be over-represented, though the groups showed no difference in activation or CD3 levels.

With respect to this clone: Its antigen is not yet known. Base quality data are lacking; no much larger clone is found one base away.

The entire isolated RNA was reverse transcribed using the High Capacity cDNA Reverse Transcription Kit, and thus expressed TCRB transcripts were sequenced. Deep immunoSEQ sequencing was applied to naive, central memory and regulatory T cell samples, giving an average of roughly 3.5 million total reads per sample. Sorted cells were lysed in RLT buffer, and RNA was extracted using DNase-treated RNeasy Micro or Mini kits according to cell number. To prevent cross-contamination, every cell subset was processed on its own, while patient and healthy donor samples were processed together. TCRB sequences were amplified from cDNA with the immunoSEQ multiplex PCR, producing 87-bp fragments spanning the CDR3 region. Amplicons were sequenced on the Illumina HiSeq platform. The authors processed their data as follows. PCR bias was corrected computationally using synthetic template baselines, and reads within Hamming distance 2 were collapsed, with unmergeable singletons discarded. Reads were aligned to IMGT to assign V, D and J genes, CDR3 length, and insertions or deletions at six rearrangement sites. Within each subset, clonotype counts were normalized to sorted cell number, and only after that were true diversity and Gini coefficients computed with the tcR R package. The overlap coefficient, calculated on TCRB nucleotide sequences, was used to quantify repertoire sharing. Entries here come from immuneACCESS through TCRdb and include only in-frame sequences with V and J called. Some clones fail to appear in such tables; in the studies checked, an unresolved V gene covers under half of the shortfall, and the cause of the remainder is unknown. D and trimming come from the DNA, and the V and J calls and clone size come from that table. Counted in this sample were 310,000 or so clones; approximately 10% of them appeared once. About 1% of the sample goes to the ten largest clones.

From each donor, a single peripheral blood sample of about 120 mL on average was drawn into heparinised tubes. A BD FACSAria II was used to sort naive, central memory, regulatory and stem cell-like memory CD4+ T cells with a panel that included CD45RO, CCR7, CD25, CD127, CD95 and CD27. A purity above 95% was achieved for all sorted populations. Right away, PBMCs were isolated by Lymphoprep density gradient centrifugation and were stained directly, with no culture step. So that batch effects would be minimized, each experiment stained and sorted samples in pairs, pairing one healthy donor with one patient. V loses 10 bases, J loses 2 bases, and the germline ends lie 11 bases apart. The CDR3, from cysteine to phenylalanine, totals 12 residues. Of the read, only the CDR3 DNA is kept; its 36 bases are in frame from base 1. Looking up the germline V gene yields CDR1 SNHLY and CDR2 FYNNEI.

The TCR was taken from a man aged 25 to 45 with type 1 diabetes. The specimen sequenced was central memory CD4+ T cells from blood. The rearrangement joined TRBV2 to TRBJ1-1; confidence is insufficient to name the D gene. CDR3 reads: CATSTVNTEAFF. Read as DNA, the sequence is TGTGCCACCAGCACGGTAAACACTGAAGCTTTCTTT.